The 5 T cell receptor beta chains reported below all come from one sample, sequenced in a study of beta chain features in type 1 diabetes. General study findings and limits: Shorter TCRB CDR3s, moderately but significantly so, were found in Type 1 diabetes patients in all four CD4+ subsets.

Sequencing targeted expressed TCRB transcripts, as all isolated RNA had been reverse transcribed. TCRdb's table, derived via immunoSEQ multiplex PCR, lists solely in-frame clones and lacks some. Here the sample spans about 400,000 clones, approximately 12% being singletons. Their antigens remain unidentified. Material for sequencing was naive CD4+ T cells from blood. These receptors came from a woman aged 18-30 years with type 1 diabetes.

This chain connects TRBV14 to TRBJ2-7, with 7 bases aligning to TRBD1. The CDR3 is 16 residues long. Germline assignment: CDR1 SGHDN and CDR2 FVKESK. The junction had 8 bases not matched to a gene; V was cut back by 0 bases and J by 3 bases. This CDR3 is CASSQDGRTGLYEQYF. The CDR3 DNA reads TGTGCCAGCAGCCAAGACGGACGGACAGGACTCTACGAGCAGTACTTC.

The gene calls are TRBV9 and TRBJ2-2; D perhaps matches TRBD2 (6 bases). Germline CDR1 reads SGDLS; CDR2 reads YYNGEE. The CDR3 loop spans 16 amino acids. V lost 0 bases and J lost 1, with 10 bases in between. CDR3 loop: CASSVAGGGNTGELFF. DNA for the CDR3: TGTGCCAGCAGCGTAGCTGGGGGAGGGAACACCGGGGAGCTGTTTTTT.

There are a few counts of this clone. V and J are TRBV5-1 and TRBJ2-5; 12 nucleotides match TRBD2. CDR3 length equals 16 residues. Germline CDR1 SGHRS, CDR2 YFSETQ. V gave up 0 bases and J gave up 5 bases; unmatched junction bases: 5. CDR3 loop: CASSLVWTSGTETQYF. CDR3 nucleotide sequence: TGCGCCAGCAGCTTGGTATGGACTAGCGGGACGGAGACCCAGTACTTC.

The rearrangement links TRBV18 to TRBJ2-7; TRBD2 aligns across 9 bases. The CDR3 runs 15 residues. The junction had 6 bases not matched to a gene; V was cut back by 3 bases and J by 3 bases. The germline CDR1 and CDR2 sequences are KGHSH and LQKENI. CDR3 amino acids: CASSPLAGTVYEQYF. The CDR3 DNA follows: TGTGCCAGCTCACCCCTAGCGGGGACCGTCTACGAGCAGTACTTC.

The V and J genes are TRBV4-3 and TRBJ1-2, with a weak D call TRBD1 (6 bases). V gave up 4 bases and J gave up 8 bases, with 11 bases separating them. In germline, CDR1 is LGHNA, CDR2 YSLEER. This CDR3 is built from 12 residues. The DNA for the CDR3 is TGCGCCAGCAGCCTAGAGGGGGGAGGCTACACCTTC. Encoded protein: CASSLEGGGYTF.